The rows below give T cell receptor beta chains drawn from one sample of a study of blood T cell repertoires in COVID-19. Sequencing was performed with immunoSEQ multiplex PCR; in TCRdb, only in-frame clones are kept and a portion is missing. The data hold about 87,000 clones, with approximately 80% observed a single time. Sequenced material: peripheral blood. Source of these receptors: a woman between 65 and 79 years old with acute or convalescent COVID-19. Both conserved end residues are part of each CDR3. A D gene is named only where the DNA matches it firmly. Clone sizes are given selectively: once, few, many, or a class where the clone is expanded.

cdr3_nt cdr3_aa d_call v_call clone_size j_call cdr3_length
TGTGCCAGCAGCGAAGGGACAGGGATTACCCACGAGCAGTACTTC CASSEGTGITHEQYF TRBD1 TRBV7-2 NA TRBJ2-7 15
TGTGCCATCAGTCCGGGACAGGGCTCCTACGAGCAGTACTTC CAISPGQGSYEQYF TRBD1 TRBV10-3 NA TRBJ2-7 14
NA CASILDRGDEKLFF NA TRBV2 NA TRBJ1-4 14
TGTGCCTGGAGTGTAACAGGCCGCGGGAGATACGAGCAGTACTTC CAWSVTGRGRYEQYF TRBD2 TRBV30 NA TRBJ2-7 15
TGTGCCAGCAGCTTGGCGGGGGCGGGCTCTGGGGCCAACGTCCTGACTTTC CASSLAGAGSGANVLTF NA TRBV11-2 NA TRBJ2-6 17
TGCGCCAGCAGCCACCAGAATTCACCCCTCCACTTT CASSHQNSPLHF NA TRBV4-1 few TRBJ1-6 12
TGTGCCAGCAGTAGGACAGGGGGCGGCTACACCTTC CASSRTGGGYTF TRBD1 TRBV12-3/TRBV12-4 NA TRBJ1-2 12
TGCACCTACCGGGAGGATGGCTACACCTTC CTYREDGYTF NA TRBV29-1 NA TRBJ1-2 10
TGTGCCACCCTCGCCTACAATGAGCAGTTCTTC CATLAYNEQFF NA TRBV12-3/TRBV12-4 few TRBJ2-1 11
TGTGCCAGCAGCCTCGCAACTAATGAAAAACTGTTTTTT CASSLATNEKLFF NA TRBV7-8 NA TRBJ1-4 13
TGTGCCAGCAGTTGGGGGGATAGCAATCAGCCCCAGCATTTT CASSWGDSNQPQHF NA TRBV27 NA TRBJ1-5 14
TGTGCCAGCAGTGGACAGGGAGCGGACTATGGCTACACCTTC CASSGQGADYGYTF TRBD1 TRBV2 NA TRBJ1-2 14
TGTGCCAGCAGCTTAGCGCTCGTAAGGGGGCGCACGAACATTCAGTACTTC CASSLALVRGRTNIQYF TRBD1 TRBV7-9 NA TRBJ2-4 17
TGTGCCAGCAGCTTGGTAGGGGCGGGGTGGTCGGATACGCAGTATTTT CASSLVGAGWSDTQYF NA TRBV5-6 NA TRBJ2-3 16
TGTGCCAGCACACGGACGAACGTGGGAGGAGAGACCCAGTACTTC CASTRTNVGGETQYF NA TRBV18 once TRBJ2-5 15
TGTGCCAGTAGTGCGGGACAGGGGTCCTTTGTTCAGCCCCAGCATTTT CASSAGQGSFVQPQHF TRBD1 TRBV19 NA TRBJ1-5 16
TGTGCCAGTAGGACAAGGACGATGGGTGGTCATAGGACCGGGGAGCTGTTTTTT CASRTRTMGGHRTGELFF NA TRBV30 NA TRBJ2-2 18
TGTGCCATCAAGGTAGACAGGCCTAGCACAGATACGCAGTATTTT CAIKVDRPSTDTQYF NA TRBV10-3 few TRBJ2-3 15
TGTGCCAGCTCAGGGACAGGGGGCGCCGGTGCTGAAGCTTTCTTT CASSGTGGAGAEAFF TRBD1 TRBV18 NA TRBJ1-1 15
TGTGCCAGCGCCCCGCCGGGACAGGCACCTTCACCCCTCCACTTT CASAPPGQAPSPLHF TRBD1 TRBV28 NA TRBJ1-6 15
TGTGCCACCAGTGATATCCGGGACAGCGCCTACGAGCAGTACTTC CATSDIRDSAYEQYF TRBD1 TRBV24-1 NA TRBJ2-7 15
TGCAGCGTTGAAGGCCAGGGTCGGGGCTACACCTTC CSVEGQGRGYTF NA TRBV29-1 NA TRBJ1-2 12
TGTGCCAGCAGCCCAACTGTAGCCACGGAGTATCAGCCCCAGCATTTT CASSPTVATEYQPQHF NA TRBV11-3 NA TRBJ1-5 16
TGTGCCAGCAGCTTTTCGACAGGGCTTGGGGTCGGCTACACCTTC CASSFSTGLGVGYTF TRBD1 TRBV7-9 once TRBJ1-2 15
TGTGCCAGCAGTGAGCATAGGTTTCAGGTGACTAATGAAAAACTGTTTTTT CASSEHRFQVTNEKLFF NA TRBV2 once TRBJ1-4 17
TGCGCCAGCACTCGAACCACAGGGAGCACCGGGGAGCTGTTTTTT CASTRTTGSTGELFF NA TRBV5-1 NA TRBJ2-2 15
TGTGCCAGCAGCCATGGGGGGAGCAATGAGCAGTTCTTC CASSHGGSNEQFF NA TRBV3-1/TRBV3-2 once TRBJ2-1 13
TGTGCCAGCAGCCTAACCGGGACACAAGACAATGAGCAGTTCTTC CASSLTGTQDNEQFF NA TRBV7-2 NA TRBJ2-1 15
TGTGCCAGCAGCCAAGGCGGGCTCACAGATACGCAGTATTTT CASSQGGLTDTQYF NA TRBV3-1/TRBV3-2 NA TRBJ2-3 14
TGTGCCAGCAGCTTACCAGGGGGAAACACCATATATTTT CASSLPGGNTIYF NA TRBV7-9 few TRBJ1-3 13
TGCGCCAGCAGCTTGGTTGCCTCGGGTTTGAACGAGCAGTACTTC CASSLVASGLNEQYF NA TRBV5-1 NA TRBJ2-7 15
TGTGCCAGCAGTTGGCGAGCAGGACTGAGTAACTATGGCTACACCTTC CASSWRAGLSNYGYTF NA TRBV27 NA TRBJ1-2 16
TGTGCCAGCAGCTCTCTGGACAGCGAAGCTTTCTTT CASSSLDSEAFF NA TRBV3-1/TRBV3-2 NA TRBJ1-1 12
TGTGCCAGCAGCCCACAGGGGGCCAACGATGGCTACACCTTC CASSPQGANDGYTF TRBD1 TRBV3-1/TRBV3-2 few TRBJ1-2 14
TGTGCCAGCAGTTTCGCCTTAGATGGCTACACCTTC CASSFALDGYTF NA TRBV12-3/TRBV12-4 NA TRBJ1-2 12
TGTGCCAGCAGCTTATACCGGACAGCTGAAGCTTTCTTT CASSLYRTAEAFF NA TRBV11-3 once TRBJ1-1 13
TGTGCCAGCAGCTGGGCCCAGCCTACCTCTGGAAACACCATATATTTT CASSWAQPTSGNTIYF NA TRBV7-8 NA TRBJ1-3 16